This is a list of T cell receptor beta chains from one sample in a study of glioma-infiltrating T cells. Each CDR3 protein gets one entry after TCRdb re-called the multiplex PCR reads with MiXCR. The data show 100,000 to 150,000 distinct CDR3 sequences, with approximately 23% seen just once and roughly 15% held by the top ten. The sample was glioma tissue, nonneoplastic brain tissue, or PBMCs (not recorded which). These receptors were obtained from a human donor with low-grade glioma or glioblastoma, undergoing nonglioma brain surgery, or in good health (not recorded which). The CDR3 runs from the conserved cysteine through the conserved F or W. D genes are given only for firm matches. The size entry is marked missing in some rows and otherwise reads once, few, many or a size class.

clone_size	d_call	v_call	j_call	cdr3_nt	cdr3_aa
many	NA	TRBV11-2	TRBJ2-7	TGTGCCAGCAGTCCGGCAGGAAATTCACAGTACTTC	CASSPAGNSQYF
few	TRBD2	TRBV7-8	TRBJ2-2	TGTGCCAGCAGCCCAGGGACTAATCCCGGGGAGCTGTTTTTT	CASSPGTNPGELFF
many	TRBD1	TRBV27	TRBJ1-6	TGTGCCAGCAGTAAAGGACAGGGAGGTTCACCCCTCCACTTT	CASSKGQGGSPLHF
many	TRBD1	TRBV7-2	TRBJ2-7	TGTGCCAGCAGCTCCGGACAGGGGGCATACGAGCAGTACTTC	CASSSGQGAYEQYF
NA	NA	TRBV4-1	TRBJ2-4	TGCGCCAGCAGCCTAGTGGGGCGGGACAAAAACATTCAGTACTTC	CASSLVGRDKNIQYF
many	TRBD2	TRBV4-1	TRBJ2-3	TGCGCCAGCAGCCAAGAAATCGGGGCGGGAGGGAACCGAGATACGCAGTATTTT	CASSQEIGAGGNRDTQYF
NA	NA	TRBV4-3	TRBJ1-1	TGCGCCAACAGCCGAGATATTAGCACGGACACTGAAGCTTTCTTT	CANSRDISTDTEAFF
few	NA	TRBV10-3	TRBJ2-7	TGTGCCATCAACTCCGGAGGGGGCGACTACTACGAGCAGTACTTC	CAINSGGGDYYEQYF
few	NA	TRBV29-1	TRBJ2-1	TGCAGCGTTGTGTCACCCCGTCTTGAGCAGTTCTTC	CSVVSPRLEQFF
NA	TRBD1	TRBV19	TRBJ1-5	TGTGCCACCCTTGGACAGGGAGGTCAGCCCCAGCATTTT	CATLGQGGQPQHF
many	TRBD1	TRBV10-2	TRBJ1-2	TGCGCCAGCAGTGAGCTGTACGGGACAGGCTCCGTTAACTATGGCTACACCTTC	CASSELYGTGSVNYGYTF
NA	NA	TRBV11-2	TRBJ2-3	TGTGCCAGCAGCTCGGTGAAAGCAGCAGATACGCAGTATTTT	CASSSVKAADTQYF
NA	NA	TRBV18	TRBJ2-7	TGTGCCAGCTCAATCCCGGGGGCCTACGAGCAGTACTTC	CASSIPGAYEQYF
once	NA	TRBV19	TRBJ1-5	TGTGCCAGTAGTATTGCGGGAGAAGGCAATCAGCCCCGGCATTTT	CASSIAGEGNQPRHF
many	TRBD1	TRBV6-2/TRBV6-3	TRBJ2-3	TGTGCCAGCAGTTATGGGCGACAGGGACGATATACGCAGTATTTT	CASSYGRQGRYTQYF
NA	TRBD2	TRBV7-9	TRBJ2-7	TGTGCCAGCAGCTTGGCGGGAGATTCCTACGAGCAGTACTTC	CASSLAGDSYEQYF
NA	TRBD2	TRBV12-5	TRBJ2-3	TGTGCTAGTGGTTTGTGGACTAGCGGGAGAACAGATACGCAGTATTTT	CASGLWTSGRTDTQYF
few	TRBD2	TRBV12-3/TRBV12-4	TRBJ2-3	TGTGCCAGCACCCCGGGACTAGCTAGGGCAGATACGCAGTATTTT	CASTPGLARADTQYF
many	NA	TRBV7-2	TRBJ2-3	TGTGCCAGCAGCTTAGTAACCTTAAGCACAGATACGCAGTATTTT	CASSLVTLSTDTQYF
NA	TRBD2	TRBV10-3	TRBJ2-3	TGTGCCATCAGTGAGTCTGGTAGCGGGAGAGGCACAGATACGCAGTATTTT	CAISESGSGRGTDTQYF
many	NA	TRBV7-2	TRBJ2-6	TGTGCCAGCAGCTCGGGGGTCTCTGGGGCCAACGTCCTGACTTTC	CASSSGVSGANVLTF
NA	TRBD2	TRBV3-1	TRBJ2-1	TGTGCCAGCAGCCAACGACTAGCGGGAGGGCACTACAATGAGCAGTTCTTC	CASSQRLAGGHYNEQFF
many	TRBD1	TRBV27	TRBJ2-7	TGTGCCAGCAGTTCGGGACAGACCTACGAGCAGTACTTC	CASSSGQTYEQYF
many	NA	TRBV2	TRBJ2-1	TGTGCCAGCAGTGAAGCGCTCGTTAGTAGGTATGAGCAGTTCTTC	CASSEALVSRYEQFF
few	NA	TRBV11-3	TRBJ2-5	TGTGCCAGCAGCTTAGGTACGGGGTTGGAGGAGACCCAGTACTTC	CASSLGTGLEETQYF
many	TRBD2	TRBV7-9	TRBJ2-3	TGTGCCAGCAGCTTCACTAGCGGGGCCAACACAGATACGCAGTATTTT	CASSFTSGANTDTQYF
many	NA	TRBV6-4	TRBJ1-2	TGTGCCAGCAGTGAACAGGCAGGGGTCAACTATGGCTACACCTTC	CASSEQAGVNYGYTF
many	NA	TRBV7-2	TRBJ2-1	TGTGCCAGCAGCTTATTATACAATGAGCAGTTCTTC	CASSLLYNEQFF
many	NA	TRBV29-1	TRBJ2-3	TGCAGCGAGACCAACGACAACACAGATACGCAGTATTTT	CSETNDNTDTQYF
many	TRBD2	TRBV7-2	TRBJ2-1	TGTGCCAGCAGCGAAATAGCGGGAGTTGGCAATGAGCAGTTCTTC	CASSEIAGVGNEQFF
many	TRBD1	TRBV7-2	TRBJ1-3	TGTGCCAGCAGCCCAAGACAGGGAGCTGGAAACACCATATATTTT	CASSPRQGAGNTIYF
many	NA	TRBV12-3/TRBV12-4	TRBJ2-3	TGTGCCAGCAGTTTATATCTCAGCGGGTCTAGCACAGATACGCAGTATTTT	CASSLYLSGSSTDTQYF
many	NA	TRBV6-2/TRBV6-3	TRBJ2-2	TGTGCCAGCAAGAATAGCGCGGACACCGGGGAGCTGTTTTTT	CASKNSADTGELFF
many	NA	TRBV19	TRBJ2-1	TGTGCCAGTAACCAGGCCTCCTACAATGAGCAGTTCTTC	CASNQASYNEQFF
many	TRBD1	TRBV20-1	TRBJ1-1	TGCAGTGCTAGAGCCAAGGACAGGGCTAAGAACACTGAAGCTTTCTTT	CSARAKDRAKNTEAFF
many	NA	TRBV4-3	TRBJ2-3	TGCGCCAGCAGCCTGGAGGGGCGTCCTACAGATACGCAGTATTTT	CASSLEGRPTDTQYF